This TCR beta chain was profiled in a study of CD8 T cells in Susac syndrome. Trimming shortened V by 5 bases and J by 2 bases, and 15 bases separated the two germline ends. The length of the CDR3 is 15 residues. An input of roughly 0.5 to 1 ug of RNA was subjected to reverse transcription using random hexamers. TCRdb passed the immunoSEQ multiplex PCR reads through MiXCR, listing each CDR3 protein once. The table has 150,000 or so distinct CDR3 sequences, 95% seen once. Sequencing used CD4+ T cells from PBMCs. This TCR came from a human donor with Susac syndrome. This chain uses TRBV12-3 or TRBV12-4 with TRBJ2-5; D is perhaps TRBD2 (6 bases). CDR3 residues: CASSRITGGQETQYF. CDR3 sequence (DNA): TGTGCCAGCAGTCGAATCACCGGAGGGCAAGAGACCCAGTACTTC.